The subject of this entry is one T cell receptor beta chain. The TCR beta repertoire was assessed by survey-level immunoSEQ sequencing. Assay: immunoSEQ multiplex PCR; the TCRdb copy retains only in-frame clones and omits some. The sample holds approximately 53,000 clones, 85% to 95% seen once. V was trimmed by 3 bases and J by 5 bases, leaving 16 bases between them. This CDR3 comprises 15 residues. The germline V gene encodes CDR1 MGHDK and CDR2 SYGVNS. The chain couples TRBV25-1 to TRBJ1-2; D unclear. Sequencing was done on a sample of PBMCs. The receptor comes from a man aged 40-49 years with rheumatoid arthritis. CDR3 bases: TGTGCCAGCAGTGATTCCCTATCCCACCTTTATGGCTACACCTTC. This gives the protein CASSDSLSHLYGYTF.